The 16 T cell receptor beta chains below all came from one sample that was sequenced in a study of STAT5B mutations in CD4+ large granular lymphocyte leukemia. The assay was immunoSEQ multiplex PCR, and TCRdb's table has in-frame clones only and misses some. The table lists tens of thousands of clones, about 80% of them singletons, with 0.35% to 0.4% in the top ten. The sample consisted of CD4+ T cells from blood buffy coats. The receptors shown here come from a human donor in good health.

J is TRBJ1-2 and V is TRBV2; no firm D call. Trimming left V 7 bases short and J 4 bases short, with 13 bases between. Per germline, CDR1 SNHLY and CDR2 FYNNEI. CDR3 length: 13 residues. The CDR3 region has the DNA TGTGCCAGCACACAGATTTCGGGCTATGGCTACACCTTC. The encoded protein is CASTQISGYGYTF.

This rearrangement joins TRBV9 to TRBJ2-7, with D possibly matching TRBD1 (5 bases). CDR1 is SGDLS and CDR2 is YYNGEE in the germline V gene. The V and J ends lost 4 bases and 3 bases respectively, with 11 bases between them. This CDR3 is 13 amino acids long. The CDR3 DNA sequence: TGTGCCAGCAGCTTACGTGACAGCTACGAGCAGTACTTC. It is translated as CASSLRDSYEQYF.

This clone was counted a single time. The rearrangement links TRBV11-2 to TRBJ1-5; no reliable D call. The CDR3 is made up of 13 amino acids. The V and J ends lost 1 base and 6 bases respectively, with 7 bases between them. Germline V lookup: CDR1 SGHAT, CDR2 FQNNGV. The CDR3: CASSLGLTQPQHF. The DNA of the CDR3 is TGTGCCAGCAGCTTAGGGCTCACTCAGCCCCAGCATTTT.

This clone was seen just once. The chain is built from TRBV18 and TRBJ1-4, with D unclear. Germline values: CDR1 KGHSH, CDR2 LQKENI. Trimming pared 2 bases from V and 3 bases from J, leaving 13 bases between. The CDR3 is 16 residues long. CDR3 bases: TGTGCCAGCTCACCAAGAACGGCAGCTCCTAATGAAAAACTGTTTTTT. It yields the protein CASSPRTAAPNEKLFF.

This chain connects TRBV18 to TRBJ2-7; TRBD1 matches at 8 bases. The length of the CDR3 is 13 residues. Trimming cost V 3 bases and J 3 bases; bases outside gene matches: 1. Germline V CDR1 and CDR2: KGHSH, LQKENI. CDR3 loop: CASSPGQVYEQYF. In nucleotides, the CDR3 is TGTGCCAGCTCACCGGGACAGGTCTACGAGCAGTACTTC.

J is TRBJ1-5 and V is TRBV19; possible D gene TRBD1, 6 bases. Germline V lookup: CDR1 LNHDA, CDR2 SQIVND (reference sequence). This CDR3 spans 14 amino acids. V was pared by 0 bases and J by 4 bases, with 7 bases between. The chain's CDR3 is CASSIEGGNQPQHF. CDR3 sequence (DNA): TGTGCCAGTAGTATAGAAGGGGGGAATCAGCCCCAGCATTTT.

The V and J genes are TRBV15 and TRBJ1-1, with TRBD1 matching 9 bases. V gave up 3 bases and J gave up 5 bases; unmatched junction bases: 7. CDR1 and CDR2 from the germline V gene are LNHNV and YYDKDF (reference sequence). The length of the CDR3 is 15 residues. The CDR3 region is CATSRADRGVTEAFF. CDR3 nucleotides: TGTGCCACCAGCAGGGCGGACAGGGGAGTAACTGAAGCTTTCTTT.

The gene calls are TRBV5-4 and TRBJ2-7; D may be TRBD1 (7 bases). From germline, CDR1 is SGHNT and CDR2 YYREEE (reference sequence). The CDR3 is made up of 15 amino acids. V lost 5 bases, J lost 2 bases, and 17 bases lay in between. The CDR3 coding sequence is TGTGCCAGCAGTCCTGCGGGACAGAGAACCTACGAGCAGTACTTC. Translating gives CASSPAGQRTYEQYF.

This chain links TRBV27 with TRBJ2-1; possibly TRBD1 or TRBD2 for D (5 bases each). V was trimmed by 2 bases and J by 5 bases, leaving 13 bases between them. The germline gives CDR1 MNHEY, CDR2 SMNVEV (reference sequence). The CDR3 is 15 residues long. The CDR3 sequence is CASSLGGRSDNEQFF. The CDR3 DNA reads TGTGCCAGCAGTTTAGGGGGTAGGAGTGACAATGAGCAGTTCTTC.

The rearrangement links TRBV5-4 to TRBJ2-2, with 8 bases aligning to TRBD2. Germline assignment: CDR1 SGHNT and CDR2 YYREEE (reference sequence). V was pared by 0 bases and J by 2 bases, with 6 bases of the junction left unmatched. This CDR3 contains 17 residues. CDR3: CASSLGVAGRNTGELFF. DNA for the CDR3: TGTGCCAGCAGCTTGGGGGTAGCGGGGCGAAACACCGGGGAGCTGTTTTTT.

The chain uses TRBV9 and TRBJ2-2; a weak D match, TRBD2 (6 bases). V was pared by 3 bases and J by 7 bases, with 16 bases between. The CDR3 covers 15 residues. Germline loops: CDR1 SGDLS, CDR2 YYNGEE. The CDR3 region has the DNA TGTGCCAGCAGCGGGAGGGTCTGGGCCGGCGGGGAGCTGTTTTTT. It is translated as CASSGRVWAGGELFF.

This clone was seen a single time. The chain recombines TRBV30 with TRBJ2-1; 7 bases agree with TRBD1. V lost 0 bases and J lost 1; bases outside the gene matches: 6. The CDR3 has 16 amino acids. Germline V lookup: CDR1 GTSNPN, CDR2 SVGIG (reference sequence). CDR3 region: CAWSVYRGSSYNEQFF. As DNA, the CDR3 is TGTGCCTGGAGTGTGTACAGGGGATCTTCCTACAATGAGCAGTTCTTC. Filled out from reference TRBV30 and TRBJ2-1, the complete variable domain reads SQTIHQWPATLVQPVGSPLSLECTVEGTSNPNLYWYRQAAGRGLQLLFYSVGIGQISSEVPQNLSASRPQDRQFILSSKKLLLSDSGFYLCAWSVYRGSSYNEQFFGPGTRLTVL.

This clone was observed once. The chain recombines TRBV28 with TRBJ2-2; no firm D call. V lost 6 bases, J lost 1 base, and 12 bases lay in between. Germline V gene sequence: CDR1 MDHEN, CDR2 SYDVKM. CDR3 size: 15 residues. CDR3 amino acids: CASRPRKGNTGELFF. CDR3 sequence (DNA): TGTGCCAGCAGACCACGCAAGGGGAACACCGGGGAGCTGTTTTTT.

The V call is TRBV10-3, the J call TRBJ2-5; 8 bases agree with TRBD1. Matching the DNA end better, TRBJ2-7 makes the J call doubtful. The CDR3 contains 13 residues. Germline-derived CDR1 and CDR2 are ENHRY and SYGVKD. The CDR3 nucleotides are TGTGCCATCAGGGACAGGGTGGTGAGCGAGCAGTACTTC. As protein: CAIRDRVVSEQYF.

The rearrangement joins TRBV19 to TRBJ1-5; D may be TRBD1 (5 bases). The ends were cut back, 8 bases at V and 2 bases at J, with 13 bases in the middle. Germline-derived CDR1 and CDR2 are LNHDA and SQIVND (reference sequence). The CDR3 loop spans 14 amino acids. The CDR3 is CASGGGGRNQPQHF. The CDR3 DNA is TGTGCCAGTGGGGGTGGGGGACGCAATCAGCCCCAGCATTTT. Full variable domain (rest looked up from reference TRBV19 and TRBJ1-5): DGGITQSPKYLFRKEGQNVTLSCEQNLNHDAMYWYRQDPGQGLRLIYYSQIVNDFQKGDIAEGYSVSREKKESFPLTVTSAQKNPTAFYLCASGGGGRNQPQHFGDGTRLSIL.

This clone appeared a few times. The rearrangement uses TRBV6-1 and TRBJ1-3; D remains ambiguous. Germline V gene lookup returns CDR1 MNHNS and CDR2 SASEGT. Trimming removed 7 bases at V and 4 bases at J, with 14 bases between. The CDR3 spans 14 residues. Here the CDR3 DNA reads TGTGCCAGCACCCAGCGGGTAGGAGGAAACACCATATATTTT. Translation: CASTQRVGGNTIYF.